Reported below is one TCR beta chain. No antigen is known for it. No base quality information exists; no much larger clone differs at one position. V is cut by 4 bases and J by 3 bases, and the space between the germline ends is 9 bases. The CDR3 contains 13 residues, cysteine and phenylalanine counted. CDR3 DNA is the only sequence kept; it has 39 bases, read in frame from the first base. The germline V gene (reference sequence) yields LNHDA for CDR1 and SQIVND for CDR2. At one collaborating source in Seattle, patients were enrolled during active infection and were followed longitudinally through the course of disease. The collaborating institutions used their own protocols to collect whole blood in K2EDTA tubes. For TCRbeta analysis, collaborators shipped samples in one of three forms: frozen whole blood, isolated PBMCs, or DNA extracted from either of those sample types. The sample is drawn from a study of blood T cell repertoires in COVID-19 (dated by TCRdb to the early 2020s). General notes on the study: Collaborator samples came from the United States, Italy and Spain and covered acute and convalescent phases of COVID-19. The prospective study material was composed of cDNA or gDNA derived from T cells, B-cell-depleted T cells, or PBMCs. Deeply sampled blood TCRbeta repertoires from subjects exposed to, actively infected with, or recovered from COVID-19 were included in the dataset. The repertoires were released in a freely available public database intended as a resource for research on the immune response to SARS-CoV-2. Samples were obtained from the ongoing ImmuneRACE study (first 160 participants) and from 950 to 1,500 subjects provided by 6 global collaborators. The sample metadata nearly always contained a de-identified subject ID, COVID-19 status, age in years and sex. Where HLA class I and class II types were available, the types were taken from metadata supplied by the sample provider, not from assay-based typing.

Summary of the overall study and its limitations: Clinical and demographic metadata were provided uncurated, with the amount varying by source and participant.

The immunoSEQ Assay, a bias-controlled multiplex PCR, was used to amplify TCRbeta CDR3 regions from genomic DNA. The authors' pipeline ran thus. Within the assay, amplification of reference gene primers was used to estimate how many nucleated cells each sample contained. To quantify the absolute abundance of each unique TCRbeta CDR3 rearrangement, sequence reads were collapsed and filtered. For each sample, productive Simpson clonality was calculated by taking the square root of Simpson's diversity index across productive rearrangements. TCRdb mirrors the immuneACCESS table, restricted to in-frame sequences. Some clones are absent from its copies; in checked studies, under half trace to an unresolved V gene, and the reason for the others is unknown. D and trimming were read from the DNA, whereas the V and J calls and clone size are those reported in that table. Within this sample are 200,000 to 250,000 clones, with around 89% of them counted one time only. Under 3.5% of the sample belongs to the ten largest clones.

The chain links TRBV19 with TRBJ1-2; matching of 6 bases hints at TRBD1 as the D gene. Sequences were obtained from peripheral blood. The receptor comes from a man aged 25-45 years with COVID-19, enrolled during active disease. The nucleotides read TGTGCCAGTAGTACGGGACATTACTATGGCTACACCTTC. Translated, this is CASSTGHYYGYTF.